This TCR beta chain stems from a study of T cell responses to AZD1222 COVID-19 vaccine (dated by TCRdb to about 2021). At the level of the whole study: TCR sequencing was performed for about 250 trial participants, of whom about 200 were given two doses of AZD1222 and approximately 25 were given two doses of MenACWY control vaccine. Trial participants were enrolled into age subgroups of 18-55, 56-69 and 70-plus years, which contained about 150, 28 and 57 TCR-sequenced participants, respectively. The full study reports these points: Conclusions about previously exposed vaccinees are limited because only 5 or 6 AZD1222 recipients were SARS-CoV-2 seropositive at baseline. Vaccine-associated CD4 TCRs spanned the whole spike protein, with dominant responses in regions 160-218 and 743-854. After two AZD1222 doses, spike-specific TCR breadth and depth were significantly higher than at day 0 and than in MenACWY recipients. Epitopes outside the regions mutated in the B.1.351 and B.1.1.7 variants were reportedly recognized by nearly half of the unique spike-specific TCRs. In the small 56-69-year group, the increase in depth fell short of significance, most likely because of low power. Because no samples from the day 14 peak response were available, repertoires could be characterized only after the peak T cell response. Participants were mostly white British, with more females than males. The authors suggested clonal diversity may have been underestimated.

The CDR3 regions of human TCRbeta chains were analyzed by immunosequencing. In the source study's methods: Repertoire TCRs were matched against a reference library of SARS-CoV-2-specific TCRs generated with the MIRA antigen-specificity platform. Breadth meant the fraction of unique TCRs that were SARS-CoV-2-associated, whereas depth meant the fraction of total T cells that were SARS-CoV-2-associated. Using the MIRA data, each spike-specific TCR was mapped to the spike region that the TCR reacts to and placed in a CD4 or CD8 class. Log10-transformed breadth and depth values were compared by one-way ANOVA with Sidak's multiple comparisons tests. TCRdb limited this immuneACCESS table to in-frame rearrangements with V and J called. A share of clones is missing; checked studies link under half to unresolved V genes, and the rest is unexplained. V and J calls plus clone size are reproduced from that table; the DNA served to infer D and trimming. This sample holds 60,000 to 95,000 clones; around 86% were observed only once. The ten largest clones add up to more than 15% of the sample.

As for this clone: The clone's antigen remains unknown. Base-call qualities are not available, and no considerably larger clone is one nucleotide away.

The sample's time point label, decoded: about 28 days (+/-7) after the second vaccine dose. AZD1222 recipients with second doses at about 4 weeks or about 12 weeks were pooled, because spike-specific TCR depth and breadth did not differ between schedules. Vaccinee samples came from UK trials COV001 and COV002, including a single-blind randomized controlled phase 2/3 trial of AZD1222 (ChAdOx1 nCoV-19) in healthy adults. Trial participant PBMC samples were collected at day 0 and day 28 after the second dose for TCRbeta chain sequencing. This clonotype originated in an adult who received the AZD1222 COVID-19 vaccine. Sequencing was performed on peripheral blood, taken 28 days after the second AZD1222 dose.

The CDR3 in this case is CASSLGISGGSSTDTQYF. In nucleotides, the sequence is TGTGCCAGCAGCTTAGGTATAAGCGGGGGGTCAAGCACAGATACGCAGTATTTT. The rearranged segments are TRBV7-2 and TRBJ2-3, with 9 bases aligning to TRBD2. The CDR1 and CDR2 encoded by the germline V gene are SGHTA and FQGNSA. Including the terminal cysteine and phenylalanine, the CDR3 comprises 18 residues. The only DNA kept is the CDR3, 54 bases in frame from the first base. V and J are trimmed by 1 base and 0 bases, and the gene matches miss 8 bases of the junction. Where the CDR3 stops, the reference TRBV7-2 and TRBJ2-3 genes take over; the full variable domain is GAGVSQSPSNKVTEKGKDVELRCDPISGHTALYWYRQSLGQGLEFLIYFQGNSAPDKSGLPSDRFSAERTGGSVSTLTIQRTQQEDSAVYLCASSLGISGGSSTDTQYFGPGTRLTVL.